The 20 T cell receptor beta chains in this list originate from one sample, sequenced in a study of T cells in localized non-small cell lung cancer. Method: immunoSEQ multiplex PCR; TCRdb's copy keeps in-frame clones and lacks some. The sample holds about 41,000 clones; approximately 90% are singletons and the top ten take roughly 7.1%. The sequencing here drew on peripheral blood, taken before any cancer treatment. The receptors shown here come from a woman aged 18 to 50 with stage III lung adenocarcinoma.

V usage is TRBV5-1 and J usage is TRBJ2-3, with 11 bases that match TRBD2. The V gene end was trimmed by 4 bases and the J gene end by 5 bases; junction bases not matched to a gene: 6. CDR1 is SGHRS and CDR2 is YFSETQ in the germline V gene. The CDR3 is 15 residues long. CDR3 sequence: CASSPLAGGRDTQYF. The DNA for the CDR3 is TGCGCCAGCAGCCCCTTAGCGGGGGGGCGAGATACGCAGTATTTT.

This clone was counted a single time. The gene calls are TRBV2 and TRBJ1-1; D may be TRBD1 (5 bases). V shed 2 bases and J shed 0 bases, with 10 bases lying between them. The CDR3 runs 15 residues. The germline V gene has CDR1 SNHLY and CDR2 FYNNEI. The CDR3: CASSEWGGMNTEAFF. The DNA for the CDR3 is TGTGCCAGCAGTGAATGGGGGGGTATGAACACTGAAGCTTTCTTT.

This rearrangement joins TRBV7-3 to TRBJ2-3; 7 positions match TRBD2. The CDR3 runs to 14 residues. V was pared by 7 bases and J by 1 base, with 5 bases of the junction left unmatched. Germline-derived CDR1 and CDR2 are SGHTA and FQGTGA. CDR3 bases: TGTGCCAGCAATCCAAGCGGGGGCACAGATACGCAGTATTTT. It translates to CASNPSGGTDTQYF.

J is TRBJ1-5 and V is TRBV10-1; no reliable D call. CDR3 length equals 17 residues. Germline V gene lookup returns CDR1 WNHNN and CDR2 SYGVQD (reference sequence). Trimming pared 7 bases from V and 2 bases from J, leaving 21 bases between. For the CDR3, the DNA is TGCGCCAGCATCAAAAGGGTATGGGAGTGGGGCAATCAGCCCCAGCATTTT. It encodes CASIKRVWEWGNQPQHF.

By its share, this clone is medium-sized. The V and J genes are TRBV6-1 and TRBJ2-7, with D perhaps TRBD1 or TRBD2 (5 bases each). The CDR3 length is 15 residues. V lost 5 bases and J 0 bases, leaving 14 bases between the germline ends. Germline lookup yields CDR1 MNHNS and CDR2 SASEGT. The chain's CDR3 is CASSQISGSSYEQYF. CDR3 DNA: TGTGCCAGCAGTCAAATCTCAGGGAGCTCCTACGAGCAGTACTTC.

The chain links TRBV2 to TRBJ2-6, with D possibly called TRBD1 or TRBD2 (6 bases each). Trimming left V 10 bases short and J 2 bases short, with 15 bases between. This CDR3 spans 15 amino acids. Germline CDR1 SNHLY, CDR2 FYNNEI. The CDR3 reads CATGGGQAGANVLTF. Here the CDR3 DNA reads TGTGCCACCGGAGGGGGGCAGGCTGGGGCCAACGTCCTGACTTTC.

This clone was recorded a few times. The chain is built from TRBV10-2 and TRBJ1-6; D is uncertain. The CDR3 covers 13 residues. Per germline, CDR1 WSHSY and CDR2 SAAADI. V lost 8 bases and J lost 9, with 14 bases in between. CDR3 sequence: CASSREEGSPLHF. CDR3 nucleotide sequence: TGCGCCAGCTCTAGGGAGGAAGGTTCACCCCTCCACTTT.

The CDR3 DNA reads TGTGCCAGCAGTTCTCAGGGGGGGGACACCGGGGAGCTGTTTTTT. Protein: CASSSQGGDTGELFF. The rearrangement uses TRBV7-7 and TRBJ2-2, with D possibly being TRBD1 or TRBD2 (7 bases each). The ends were cut back, 6 bases at V and 3 bases at J, with 14 bases in the middle. CDR1 and CDR2 (germline): SSHAT, FNYEAQ (reference sequence). The CDR3 sequence is 15 residues long. Complete variable domain (other parts from reference TRBV7-7 and TRBJ2-2): GAGVSQSPRYKVTKRGQDVTLRCDPISSHATLYWYQQALGQGPEFLTYFNYEAQPDKSGLPSDRFSAERPEGSISTLTIQRTEQRDSAMYRCASSSQGGDTGELFFGEGSRLTVL.

J is TRBJ2-3 and V is TRBV5-1; D is uncertain. V gave up 4 bases and J gave up 6 bases, with 9 bases separating them. There are 12 residues in the CDR3. CDR1 is SGHRS, CDR2 YFSETQ, per germline. CDR3 protein: CASSHSRDTQYF. The CDR3 DNA is TGCGCCAGCAGCCATTCCCGCGATACGCAGTATTTT. The full variable domain, with the rest looked up from reference TRBV5-1 and TRBJ2-3, is KAGVTQTPRYLIKTRGQQVTLSCSPISGHRSVSWYQQTPGQGLQFLFEYFSETQRNKGNFPGRFSGRQFSNSRSEMNVSTLELGDSALYLCASSHSRDTQYFGPGTRLTVL.

The chain links TRBV25-1 to TRBJ2-3; 8 bases line up with TRBD1. The trim removed 10 bases at V and 12 bases at J, leaving 18 bases unmatched. CDR1 and CDR2 from the germline V gene are MGHDK and SYGVNS. The CDR3 covers 14 residues. CDR3: CATTSMAGGRTQYF. CDR3 DNA sequence: TGTGCCACCACTAGCATGGCAGGGGGCCGCACCCAGTATTTT.

This chain links TRBV7-9 with TRBJ1-2; D remains unclear. Germline V gene sequence: CDR1 SEHNR, CDR2 FQNEAQ (reference sequence). Trimming stripped 5 bases from V and 8 bases from J, with 12 bases between. The CDR3 is 12 residues long. The CDR3 here is CASSQLRLGYTF. In DNA form, the CDR3 reads TGTGCCAGCAGCCAACTCCGGCTCGGCTACACCTTC.

This CDR3 reads CASRWAASNQPQHF. In DNA, the CDR3 is TGTGCCAGTAGATGGGCGGCTTCGAATCAGCCCCAGCATTTT. The chain recombines TRBV19 with TRBJ1-5; no clear D. Between the trimmed V and J ends, which lost 6 bases and 4 bases, there was a span of 13 bases. CDR1 and CDR2 (germline): LNHDA, SQIVND (reference sequence). This CDR3 spans 14 amino acids. Combining the CDR3 with reference TRBV19 and TRBJ1-5 gives the whole variable domain DGGITQSPKYLFRKEGQNVTLSCEQNLNHDAMYWYRQDPGQGLRLIYYSQIVNDFQKGDIAEGYSVSREKKESFPLTVTSAQKNPTAFYLCASRWAASNQPQHFGDGTRLSIL.

The rearrangement links TRBV6-5 to TRBJ2-2; perhaps TRBD1 as D (5 bases). Trimming took 1 base from V and 4 from J, leaving 10 bases between them. The CDR3 runs 15 residues. The V gene's germline CDR1 is MNHEY and CDR2 SVGAGI. The chain's CDR3 is CASSYFQGSTGELFF. The CDR3 coding sequence is TGTGCCAGCAGTTACTTCCAGGGCTCCACCGGGGAGCTGTTTTTT.

V gene TRBV11-1 combines with J gene TRBJ2-3; 8 bases are shared with TRBD2. CDR3 length: 15 amino acids. V dropped 0 bases and J dropped 3; count of bases not matched to a gene: 2. Germline values: CDR1 SGHAT, CDR2 FQDESV (reference sequence). CDR3 region: CASSLAGLVTDTQYF. CDR3 coding DNA: TGTGCCAGCAGCTTAGCGGGACTAGTGACAGATACGCAGTATTTT.

This rearrangement joins TRBV6-6 to TRBJ2-1; D is uncertain. In germline, CDR1 is MNHNY, CDR2 SVGAGI (reference sequence). This CDR3 is built from 15 residues. Trimming took 3 bases from V and 0 from J, leaving 9 bases between them. CDR3 nucleotides: TGTGCCAGCAGTTATAAGTCGATCTCCTACAATGAGCAGTTCTTC. Protein: CASSYKSISYNEQFF.

J is TRBJ1-4 and V is TRBV30; D may be TRBD1 (6 bases). The ends were cut back, 1 base at V and 8 bases at J, with 11 bases in the middle. The CDR3 length is 13 residues. In germline, CDR1 is GTSNPN, CDR2 SVGIG (reference sequence). The DNA for the CDR3 is TGTGCCTGGAGTGACAGGGTTGGAGAAAAACTGTTTTTT. Its protein product is CAWSDRVGEKLFF.

This chain connects TRBV6-6 to TRBJ1-2; weak D call: TRBD1 (6 bases). The CDR3 is 14 amino acids. V was shortened by 2 bases and J by 4 bases, with 11 bases between the two germline ends. Germline assignment: CDR1 MNHNY and CDR2 SVGAGI (reference sequence). The CDR3: CASSYEGGVYGYTF. CDR3 nucleotides: TGTGCCAGCAGTTACGAGGGGGGCGTCTATGGCTACACCTTC.

The rearrangement links TRBV11-2 to TRBJ1-1, with D maybe TRBD1 (6 bases). Germline assignment: CDR1 SGHAT and CDR2 FQNNGV. The germline V and J ends were trimmed by 1 base and 0 bases, with 9 bases remaining between them. This CDR3 comprises 15 residues. The CDR3 DNA reads TGTGCCAGCAGCTTAGCGGAGGGGGTGAACACTGAAGCTTTCTTT. It translates to CASSLAEGVNTEAFF.

The V and J genes are TRBV5-1 and TRBJ1-4; 7 nucleotides agree with TRBD1. V shed 7 bases, J shed 0 bases, and the junction held 12 bases outside the gene matches. Germline V gene data show CDR1 as SGHRS and CDR2 as YFSETQ. CDR3 size: 17 residues. This CDR3 reads CASGPMGQSSTNEKLFF. The CDR3 bases are TGCGCCAGCGGCCCGATGGGACAGTCATCAACTAATGAAAAACTGTTTTTT.

The V call is TRBV5-4, the J call TRBJ2-3; TRBD2 matches 8 bases. The V segment lost 1 base and the J segment 4 bases; nucleotides outside the gene matches: 5. The CDR3 spans 15 residues. CDR1 and CDR2 (germline): SGHNT, YYREEE (reference sequence). CDR3 bases: TGTGCCAGCAGCTTGTTGTCGGGGGGGGCAGATACGCAGTATTTT. Translation gives CASSLLSGGADTQYF.